This T cell receptor beta chain derives from a study of blood T cells in healthy people across ages. For this clonotype: As yet, its antigen is unknown.

The CDR3 loop spans 16 amino acids. Losses at the gene ends were 5 bases for V and 8 bases for J; bases not matched to a gene: 13. Germline V CDR1 and CDR2: SGHNT, YENEEA. Findings and caveats of the study: Naive and antigen-experienced cells could not be conclusively compared, given unsorted PBMCs.

The use of a sample-barcoded 5' primer and a J-beta primer mix characterized a second PCR of about 7 to 12 cycles. MiXCR, run by TCRdb on the 5' RACE reads, gives a single entry per CDR3 protein. This sample has roughly 1.9 million distinct CDR3 sequences, with roughly two fifths found just once. Sequencing was done on a sample of blood. The clonotype originates from a human donor in good health. The rearrangement joins TRBV11-3 to TRBJ2-1; 9 bases match TRBD2. The CDR3: CASSRLSGGPGDEQFF. For the CDR3, the DNA is TGTGCCAGCAGCCGATTAAGCGGGGGGCCGGGGGATGAGCAGTTCTTC.